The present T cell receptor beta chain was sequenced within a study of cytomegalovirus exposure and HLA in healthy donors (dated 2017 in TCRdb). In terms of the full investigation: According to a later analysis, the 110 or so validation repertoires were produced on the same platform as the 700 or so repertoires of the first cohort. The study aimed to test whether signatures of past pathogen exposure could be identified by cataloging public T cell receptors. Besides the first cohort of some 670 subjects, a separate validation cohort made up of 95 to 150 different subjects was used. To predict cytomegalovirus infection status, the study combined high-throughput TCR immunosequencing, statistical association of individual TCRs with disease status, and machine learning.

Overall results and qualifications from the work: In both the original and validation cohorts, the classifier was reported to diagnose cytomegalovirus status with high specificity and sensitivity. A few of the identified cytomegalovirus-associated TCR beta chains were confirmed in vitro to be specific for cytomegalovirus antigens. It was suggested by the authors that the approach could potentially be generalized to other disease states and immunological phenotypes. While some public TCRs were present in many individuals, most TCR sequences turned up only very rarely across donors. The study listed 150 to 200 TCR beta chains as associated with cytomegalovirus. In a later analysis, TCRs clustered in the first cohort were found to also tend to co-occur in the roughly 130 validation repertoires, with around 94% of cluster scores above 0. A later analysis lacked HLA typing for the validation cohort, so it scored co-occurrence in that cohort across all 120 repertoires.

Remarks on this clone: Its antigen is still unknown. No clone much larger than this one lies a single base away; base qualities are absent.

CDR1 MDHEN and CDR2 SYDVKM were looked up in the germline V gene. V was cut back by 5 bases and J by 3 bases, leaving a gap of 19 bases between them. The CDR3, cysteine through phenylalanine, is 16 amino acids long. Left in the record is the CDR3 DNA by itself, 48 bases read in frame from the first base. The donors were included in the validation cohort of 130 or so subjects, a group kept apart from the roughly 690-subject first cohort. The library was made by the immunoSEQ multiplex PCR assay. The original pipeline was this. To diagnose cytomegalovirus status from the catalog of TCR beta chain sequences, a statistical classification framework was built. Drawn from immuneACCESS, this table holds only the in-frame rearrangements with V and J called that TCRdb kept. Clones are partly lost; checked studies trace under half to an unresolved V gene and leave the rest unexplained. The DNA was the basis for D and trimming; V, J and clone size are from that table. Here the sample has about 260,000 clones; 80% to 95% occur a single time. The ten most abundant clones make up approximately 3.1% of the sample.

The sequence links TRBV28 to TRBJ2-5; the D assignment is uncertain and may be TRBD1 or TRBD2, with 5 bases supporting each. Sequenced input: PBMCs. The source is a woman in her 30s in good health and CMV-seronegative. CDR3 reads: CASSPLAGSLEETQYF. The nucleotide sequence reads TGTGCCAGCAGTCCCCTGGCAGGGAGTCTTGAAGAGACCCAGTACTTC.